These 12 T cell receptor beta chains came from one sample sequenced in a study of blood T cell repertoires in COVID-19 (dated by TCRdb to the early 2020s). Libraries were built with the immunoSEQ multiplex PCR assay. Imported from immuneACCESS, the table was reduced by TCRdb to in-frame sequences with V and J called. These copies leave out some clones; in studies compared against another copy, an unresolved V gene accounts for under half, and the cause of the remainder is not known. The table for this sample lists 53,000 or so clones; about 86% of them were counted only once. The top ten clones comprise approximately 12% of the sample. Sequencing was done on a sample of peripheral blood. The receptor set was obtained from a man between 70 and 80 years old with active COVID-19.

The chain has TRBV24-1 and TRBJ2-2, with TRBD1 as a possible D gene (5 bases). Trimming shortened V by 5 bases and J by 1 base, and 7 bases separated the two germline ends. The CDR3 consists of 14 residues. Germline assignment: CDR1 KGHDR and CDR2 SFDVKD. CDR3 bases: TGTGCCACCAGTGCAGGGATGAACACCGGGGAGCTGTTTTTT. Its protein product is CATSAGMNTGELFF.

V is TRBV4-3 and J is TRBJ2-4, with TRBD2 matching 8 bases. V trimming: 0 bases; J trimming: 3 bases; junction bases outside the gene matches: 13. This CDR3 spans 19 amino acids. Germline CDR1 is LGHNA and CDR2 is YSLEER. CDR3 bases: TGCGCCAGCAGCCAAGAATTTCTGGCGGGGGGCGTCGTCAAAAACATTCAGTACTTC. Translated: CASSQEFLAGGVVKNIQYF.

The rearrangement links TRBV4-3 to TRBJ2-5; a possible D gene is TRBD1 (6 bases). In germline, CDR1 is LGHNA, CDR2 YSLEER. The CDR3 runs to 17 residues. V dropped 1 base and J dropped 5 bases, with 20 bases sitting between them. CDR3 sequence (DNA): TGCGCCAGCAGCCAAGGAACCGGACAGCCTGGCCGGGAGACCCAGTACTTC. The encoded protein is CASSQGTGQPGRETQYF.

Comments on this clone: A much more abundant neighbour one base away suggests this may be a read error. Other nucleotide sequences from this sample produce the same CDR3. V and J are TRBV27 and TRBJ1-2; the D is unclear. The CDR3 runs 15 residues. The V end was cut by 0 bases, the J end by 0 bases, with 8 bases between. The germline V gene has CDR1 MNHEY and CDR2 SMNVEV (reference sequence). The CDR3 region is CASSLSGGANYGYTF. The CDR3 nucleotides are TGTGCCAGCAGTTTATCCGGCGGAGCTAACTATGGCTACACCTTC.

The V call is TRBV7-9, the J call TRBJ2-1; TRBD2 aligns across 7 bases. Per the germline V gene, CDR1 is SEHNR and CDR2 is FQNEAQ (reference sequence). The CDR3 is made up of 15 amino acids. With 3 bases clipped from V and 2 bases from J, the junction kept 4 bases outside the gene matches. The CDR3 nucleotides are TGTGCCAGCAGCTTCCGTGGGGGGGCCTACAATGAGCAGTTCTTC. This translates into CASSFRGGAYNEQFF.

The chain joins TRBV18 to TRBJ1-4; tentative D call: TRBD1 (6 bases). The CDR3 has 14 residues. The germline gives CDR1 KGHSH, CDR2 LQKENI. V gave up 2 bases and J gave up 3 bases, with 7 bases separating them. This CDR3 reads CASSPRQANEKLFF. As DNA, the CDR3 is TGTGCCAGCTCACCAAGACAGGCTAATGAAAAACTGTTTTTT.

The V gene is TRBV4-2, the J gene TRBJ2-6; tentatively, D is TRBD2 (5 bases). Germline CDR1 LGHNA, CDR2 YNFKEQ. This CDR3 has 14 amino acids. V lost 3 bases to trimming and J lost 9 bases, with 12 bases between them. CDR3 sequence reads: CASSHSEGINVLTF. In nucleotides, the CDR3 is TGTGCCAGCAGCCACTCCGAGGGCATCAACGTCCTGACTTTC.

V and J are TRBV2 and TRBJ1-2; D call uncertain. V lost 4 bases and J lost 4, with 13 bases in between. Germline V gene data show CDR1 as SNHLY and CDR2 as FYNNEI. The CDR3 totals 14 residues. Here the CDR3 DNA reads TGTGCCAGCAGTGGAGTACCGCTCGTCTATGGCTACACCTTC. Translation gives CASSGVPLVYGYTF.

The rearrangement joins TRBV7-3 to TRBJ2-2, with 8 nucleotides matching TRBD2. The germline V gene has CDR1 SGHTA and CDR2 FQGTGA. The V and J ends lost 5 bases and 0 bases, in that order; junction bases with no gene match: 8. The CDR3 is 17 amino acids. This CDR3 is CASSPSGRVANTGELFF. In DNA form, the CDR3 reads TGTGCCAGCAGCCCCTCCGGGAGGGTTGCGAACACCGGGGAGCTGTTTTTT. Looking up the rest from reference TRBV7-3 and TRBJ2-2 gives the full variable domain: GAGVSQTPSNKVTEKGKYVELRCDPISGHTALYWYRQSLGQGPEFLIYFQGTGAADDSGLPNDRFFAVRPEGSVSTLKIQRTERGDSAVYLCASSPSGRVANTGELFFGEGSRLTVL.

The chain carries TRBV6-4 and TRBJ1-1; D gene ambiguous. CDR3 size: 13 residues. Deletions cut 5 bases from V and 5 bases from J, with 12 bases between. In germline, CDR1 is MRHNA, CDR2 SNTAGT. The CDR3 DNA is TGTGCCAGCAGTACAGACCAGCAGACTGAAGCTTTCTTT. Amino acids: CASSTDQQTEAFF.

The rearrangement joins TRBV23-1 to TRBJ1-5, with 12 positions matching TRBD1. TRBV23-1 is placed among ORFs of uncertain function. CDR3 length: 18 residues. Losses at the gene ends were 3 bases for V and 0 bases for J; bases not matched to a gene: 6. CDR3 residues: CASSHSGTGGRSNQPQHF. The CDR3 DNA follows: TGCGCCAGCAGTCATTCCGGGACAGGGGGCCGTAGCAATCAGCCCCAGCATTTT.

CDR3 DNA: TGTGCCAGTAGTATGGGGACAGGGGGAGATACGCAGTATTTT. Encoded protein: CASSMGTGGDTQYF. The chain has TRBV19 and TRBJ2-3; 11 bases line up with TRBD1. Germline CDR1 and CDR2: LNHDA and SQIVND (reference sequence). The CDR3 covers 14 residues. Trimming removed 3 bases from V and 5 bases from J; junction bases left unmatched: 1.